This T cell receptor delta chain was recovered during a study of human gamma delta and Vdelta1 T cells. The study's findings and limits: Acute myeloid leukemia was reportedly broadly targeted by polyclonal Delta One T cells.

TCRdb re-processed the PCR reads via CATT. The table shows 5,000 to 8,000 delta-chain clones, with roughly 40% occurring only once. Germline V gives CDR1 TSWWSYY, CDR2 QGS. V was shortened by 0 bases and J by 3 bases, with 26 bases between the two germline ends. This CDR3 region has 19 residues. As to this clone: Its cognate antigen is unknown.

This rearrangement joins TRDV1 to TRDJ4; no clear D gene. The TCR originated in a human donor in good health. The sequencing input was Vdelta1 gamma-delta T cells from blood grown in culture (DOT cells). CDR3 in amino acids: CALGELPASWSPLKGPLIF. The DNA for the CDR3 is TGTGCTCTTGGGGAACTCCCCGCCAGTTGGTCTCCCCTGAAAGGACCCCTGATCTTT.